The 8 T cell receptor beta chains below were found in one sample sequenced in a study of blood T cell repertoires in COVID-19. Repertoires were generated with immunoSEQ multiplex PCR, while TCRdb's copy carries only in-frame clones and drops some. The repertoire holds 200,000 to 250,000 clones, with 70% to 90% as singletons. The sequenced sample was PBMCs or T cells enriched from blood (not recorded which). The receptors come from a man aged 35 to 55 who had recovered from COVID-19.

About this clone itself: This may come from a read error, since a much larger clone is one base off. V usage is TRBV14 and J usage is TRBJ1-1, with a possible D match to TRBD1 (6 bases). From germline, CDR1 is SGHDN and CDR2 FVKESK. The V end lost 4 bases, the J end lost 1 base, and 7 bases lay between the germline ends. The CDR3 length is 13 residues. CDR3 nucleotide sequence: TGTGCCAGCAGCCTACAGGGGAACACTGAAGCTTTCTTT. Encoded protein: CASSLQGNTEAFF.

The chain is built from TRBV4-1 and TRBJ2-5; 11 nucleotides agree with TRBD1. The CDR3 consists of 16 residues. The germline CDR1 and CDR2 sequences are MGHRA and YSYEKL. V shed 1 base, J shed 2 bases, and the junction held 3 bases outside the gene matches. The CDR3 bases are TGCGCCAGCAGCCAAGCCGGGACAGGGGGACAAGAGACCCAGTACTTC. Translation: CASSQAGTGGQETQYF.

This chain connects TRBV19 to TRBJ1-5; D is undetermined. Germline CDR1 reads LNHDA; CDR2 reads SQIVND (reference sequence). V was clipped by 6 bases and J by 7 bases, with 16 bases between them. This CDR3 spans 14 amino acids. The CDR3 region has the DNA TGTGCCAGTAGGGGTAGCCCGGCTAGGCAGCCCCAGCATTTT. Protein: CASRGSPARQPQHF.

The V and J genes are TRBV2 and TRBJ1-1; D call uncertain. This CDR3 region has 14 residues. The germline V gene has CDR1 SNHLY and CDR2 FYNNEI. V was clipped by 4 bases and J by 7 bases, with 16 bases between them. In DNA form, the CDR3 reads TGTGCCAGCAGTGGGGCGGGCTTCGTCGATGAAGCTTTCTTT. It translates to CASSGAGFVDEAFF. The full variable domain, in which reference TRBV2 and TRBJ1-1 provide the parts outside the CDR3, is EPEVTQTPSHQVTQMGQEVILRCVPISNHLYFYWYRQILGQKVEFLVSFYNNEISEKSEIFDDQFSVERPDGSNFTLKIRSTKLEDSAMYFCASSGAGFVDEAFFGQGTRLTVV.

The V gene is TRBV10-2, the J gene TRBJ1-2; no reliable D call. Germline V gene sequence: CDR1 WSHSY, CDR2 SAAADI. Trimming cost V 3 bases and J 0 bases, with 20 bases left between them. CDR3 length equals 18 residues. Written as DNA, the CDR3 is TGCGCCAGCAGTGAAGAATCCGGATGGGCTCGAGCTAACTATGGCTACACCTTC. It codes for CASSEESGWARANYGYTF.

The chain recombines TRBV18 with TRBJ1-6, with 7 bases identical to TRBD1. This CDR3 is built from 16 residues. Per germline, CDR1 KGHSH and CDR2 LQKENI. Trimming cost V 3 bases and J 8 bases; bases outside gene matches: 10. CDR3 protein: CASSPLVTGNDSPLHF. The CDR3 DNA sequence: TGTGCCAGCTCACCGTTGGTGACAGGGAACGATTCACCCCTCCACTTT.

The chain couples TRBV4-1 to TRBJ2-7; possibly TRBD1 for D (8 bases). Trimming took 1 base from V and 0 from J, leaving 22 bases between them. The CDR3 contains 19 residues. Per germline, CDR1 MGHRA and CDR2 YSYEKL. CDR3 bases: TGCGCCAGCAGCCAAGGGAGGGGGGGGGACAGGACGTTCTCCTACGAGCAGTACTTC. Residues: CASSQGRGGDRTFSYEQYF.

There are a few counts of this clone. The chain combines TRBV10-3 with TRBJ1-2; no clear D gene. CDR1 and CDR2 from the germline V gene are ENHRY and SYGVKD. V lost 6 bases to trimming and J lost 0 bases, with 14 bases between them. CDR3 length equals 15 residues. The CDR3 sequence: CAISPIAVTNYGYTF. DNA for the CDR3: TGTGCCATCAGCCCTATCGCGGTTACTAACTATGGCTACACCTTC.